Reported below is one T cell receptor beta chain. Its target is unknown. Sequencing used immunoSEQ multiplex PCR; TCRdb keeps in-frame clones, though not all of them. The sample lists approximately 100,000 clones; over 85% were seen once. These data originate in a study of siplizumab effects on memory and regulatory T cells. The study, taken as a whole, reports: Sequences below about 10^-5 frequency were poorly captured, and few alloreactive clones mapped to unstimulated subsets. Naive T cells seemed more diverse than memory cells; they also seemed major alloresponse contributors.

Germline trimming cut 9 bases from V and 8 bases from J; bases unmatched to any gene: 7. CDR1 is LGHNT, CDR2 FRNRAP, per germline. The CDR3 is 12 residues long. The TCR sequence derives from a human donor in good health. The sample comprised non-Treg CD4+ T cells sorted from blood. The chain is built from TRBV12-5 and TRBJ1-2; 9 bases map to TRBD1. The CDR3 DNA is TGTGCTAGGATTACAGGGGGCGAGGGCTACACCTTC. Its protein product is CARITGGEGYTF.